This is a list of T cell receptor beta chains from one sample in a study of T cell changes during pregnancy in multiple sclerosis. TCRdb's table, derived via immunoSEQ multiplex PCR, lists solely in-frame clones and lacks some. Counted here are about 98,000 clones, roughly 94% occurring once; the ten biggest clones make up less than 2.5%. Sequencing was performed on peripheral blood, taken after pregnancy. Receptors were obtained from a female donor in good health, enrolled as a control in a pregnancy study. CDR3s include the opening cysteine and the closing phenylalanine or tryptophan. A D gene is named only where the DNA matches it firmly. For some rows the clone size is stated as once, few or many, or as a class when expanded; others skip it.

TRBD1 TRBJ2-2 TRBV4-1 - CASSHTPGQGLGELFF TGCGCCAGCAGCCACACCCCGGGACAGGGTTTAGGGGAGCTGTTTTTT
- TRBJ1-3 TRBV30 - CAWSRGGNTIYF TGTGCCTGGAGCCGGGGGGGGAACACCATATATTTT
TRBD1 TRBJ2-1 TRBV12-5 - CASGFNLDLWGQGKGNEQFF TGTGCTAGTGGTTTCAACCTTGACTTGTGGGGACAGGGTAAAGGCAATGAGCAGTTCTTC
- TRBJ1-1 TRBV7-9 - CASISPTEAFF TGTGCCAGCATCTCCCCCACGGAGGCTTTCTTT
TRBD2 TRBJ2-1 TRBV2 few CASRGLATWDEQFF TGTGCCAGCAGAGGACTAGCGACTTGGGATGAGCAGTTCTTC
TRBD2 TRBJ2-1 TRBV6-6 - CASSYGLVSYNEQFF TGTGCCAGCAGTTACGGACTAGTCTCCTACAATGAGCAGTTCTTC
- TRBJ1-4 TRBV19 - CASTQREKLFF TGTGCCAGTACCCAGAGGGAAAAACTGTTTTTT
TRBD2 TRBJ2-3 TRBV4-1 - CASSQGGKRGVTDTQYF TGCGCCAGCAGCCAAGGGGGAAAGCGGGGCGTCACAGATACGCAGTATTTT
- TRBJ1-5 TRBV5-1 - CASSLNSPDQPQHF TGCGCCAGCAGCTTGAACAGCCCTGATCAGCCCCAGCATTTT
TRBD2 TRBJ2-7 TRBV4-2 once CASSQDGTSGAHEQYF TGTGCCAGCAGCCAAGATGGGACTAGCGGGGCCCACGAGCAGTACTTC
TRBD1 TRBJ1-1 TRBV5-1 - CASSLGVTGGEAFF TGCGCCAGCAGCTTGGGGGTGACAGGGGGAGAAGCTTTCTTT
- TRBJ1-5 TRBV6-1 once CASRATATNEPQHF TGTGCCAGCAGGGCGACTGCGACTAACGAGCCCCAGCATTTT
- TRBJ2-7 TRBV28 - CASSFGRGRAGEQYF TGTGCCAGCAGTTTTGGTCGCGGCAGGGCGGGAGAGCAGTACTTC